The clone carrying this T cell receptor (beta chain) has a handful of counts. Its specificity is not known. This sample is part of a study of CD8+ T cells in alopecia areata. Study-level background: Tofacitinib ran 6 to 18 months, followed by 6 months off drug.

This CDR3 has 15 amino acids. Between the trimmed V and J ends, which lost 10 bases and 1 base, there was a span of 17 bases. The V gene's germline CDR1 is ENHRY and CDR2 SYGVKD. Sequencing used cDNA as its template, made by extracting RNA and reverse transcribing it. Measured with immunoSEQ multiplex PCR; TCRdb has only the in-frame clones, and not every one. The sample consists of 90,000 to 150,000 clones, about 50% of them appearing once. Overall study results and limits: Clonality exceeded that of normal scalp in lesional scalp, most notably in alopecia totalis/universalis.

As to treatment: oral pan-JAK inhibitor, 5-10 mg twice daily. The specimen comprised CD4+ T cells sorted from blood, sampled at week 4, from a patient treated with tofacitinib. The sequence derives from a human donor with alopecia areata. This chain links TRBV10-3 with TRBJ1-5, with D perhaps matching TRBD1 (5 bases). The CDR3 nucleotides read TGTGCCACCGATGTAGTGCGGGACAGCAATCAGCCCCAGCATTTT. As protein: CATDVVRDSNQPQHF.